Shown below are 22 T cell receptor beta chains from a single sample sequenced in a study of T cells after yellow fever vaccination. MiXCR, run by TCRdb on the 5' RACE reads, gives a single entry per CDR3 protein. The sample carries 620,000 or so distinct CDR3 sequences, roughly an eighth recorded once. Sequenced here: PBMCs, sampled on the day of the yellow fever booster vaccination. The source is a man younger than 40 who received the YFV17D yellow fever vaccine.

This clonotype has just a few counts. One end of the junction is discordant with germline, which a read error may explain. This chain's CDR3 is CASSLSGGSETQYF. CDR3 nucleotide sequence: TGTGCTAGCAGCTTATCTGGCGGGTCTGAGACCCAGTACTTC. The V gene is TRBV7-7, the J gene TRBJ2-5, with D perhaps matching TRBD2 (5 bases). Looked up from germline, CDR1 is SSHAT and CDR2 is FNYEAQ (reference sequence). This CDR3 has 14 residues.

In this sample, this clonotype turned up many times. This chain joins TRBV5-4 and TRBJ2-3; the D call may be TRBD1 or TRBD2 (5 bases each). Trimming shortened V by 1 base and J by 8 bases, and 8 bases separated the two germline ends. The CDR3 has 12 residues. From germline, CDR1 is SGHNT and CDR2 YYREEE (reference sequence). CDR3 bases: TGTGCCAGCAGCTTGATTGGGGGTACGCAGTATTTT. Protein sequence: CASSLIGGTQYF.

The sample holds a few counts of this clonotype. J is TRBJ1-4 and V is TRBV6-2 or TRBV6-3; TRBD1 aligns across 7 bases. Germline V gives CDR1 MNHEY, CDR2 SVGEGT. Trimming removed 0 bases from V and 6 bases from J; junction bases left unmatched: 13. The CDR3 consists of 18 residues. CDR3 sequence (DNA): TGTGCCAGCAGTTACTCGAGGACAGGATATACAGAGTATGAAAAACTGTTTTTT. Encoded protein: CASSYSRTGYTEYEKLFF.

This clonotype has only a few counts. This sequence joins TRBV7-2 and TRBJ2-1; D not certain. This CDR3 has 14 residues. Germline V gene data show CDR1 as SGHTA and CDR2 as FQGNSA. Trimming removed 5 bases at V and 3 bases at J, with 11 bases between. The CDR3 nucleotides read TGTGCCAGCAGCGGTATGGCTAGCTACAATGAGCAGTTCTTC. Its protein product is CASSGMASYNEQFF.

V gene TRBV12-3 or TRBV12-4 combines with J gene TRBJ1-3; the D is unclear. The CDR3 is made up of 16 amino acids. The V and J ends lost 7 bases and 2 bases respectively, with 18 bases between them. In DNA form, the CDR3 reads TGTGCCAGCACCTTCCGGGCGGGGTTCCCTGGAAACACCATATATTTT. Its protein is CASTFRAGFPGNTIYF.

The V gene is TRBV20-1, the J gene TRBJ1-5; 7 bases fit TRBD1. Unmatched junction bases numbered 5, after V lost 2 bases and J lost 7 bases. The CDR3 totals 13 residues. Germline V gene data show CDR1 as DFQATT and CDR2 as SNEGSKA (reference sequence). This CDR3 reads CSARRDSEQPQHF. The CDR3 nucleotides read TGCAGTGCTAGAAGGGACAGCGAGCAGCCCCAGCATTTT.

CDR3 DNA: TGTGCCAGCAGCGACCCCTATGGCTACACCTTC. This encodes CASSDPYGYTF. The chain links TRBV28 to TRBJ1-2; D call uncertain. The V end was cut by 6 bases, the J end by 4 bases, with 6 bases between. CDR1 is MDHEN, CDR2 SYDVKM, per germline. The CDR3 totals 11 residues.

V and J are TRBV5-1 and TRBJ1-2; D remains unclear. The CDR3 is made up of 13 amino acids. Germline V gene data show CDR1 as SGHRS and CDR2 as YFSETQ. The V end was cut by 6 bases, the J end by 8 bases, with 17 bases between. Here the CDR3 DNA reads TGCGCCAGCAACCCTACCGGTTCCGGAGGCTACACCTTC. This sequence encodes CASNPTGSGGYTF.

This clonotype was counted a few times. This chain joins TRBV3-1 and TRBJ2-1, with D possibly matching TRBD2 (5 bases). With 5 bases removed from V and 5 bases from J, the gap between germline ends came to 16 bases. This CDR3 contains 15 residues. Germline CDR1 and CDR2: LGHDT and YNNKEL (reference sequence). The CDR3 loop reads CASSFSRGPNNEQFF. The CDR3 nucleotides are TGTGCCAGCAGCTTTTCCCGAGGGCCCAACAATGAGCAGTTCTTC.

This clonotype was recorded at least ten times. The chain couples TRBV9 to TRBJ2-4; 8 bases map to TRBD2. The length of the CDR3 is 13 residues. V trimming: 3 bases; J trimming: 8 bases; junction bases outside the gene matches: 4. Germline-derived CDR1 and CDR2 are SGDLS and YYNGEE. The CDR3 nucleotides are TGTGCCAGCAGCGCCGGGGGGGCGGACATTCAGTACTTC. Translation gives CASSAGGADIQYF.

V is TRBV20-1 and J is TRBJ2-3; D unclear. The CDR3 length is 13 residues. The V and J ends lost 5 bases and 6 bases respectively, with 15 bases between them. Per the germline V gene, CDR1 is DFQATT and CDR2 is SNEGSKA (reference sequence). The CDR3 protein is CSAHSWNSDTQYF. DNA for the CDR3: TGCAGTGCTCATAGCTGGAACTCGGATACGCAGTATTTT.

This clonotype was detected a few times. This chain joins TRBV9 and TRBJ2-5; D possibly corresponds to TRBD1 (6 bases). The CDR3 sequence is 15 residues long. CDR1 and CDR2 (germline): SGDLS, YYNGEE. V dropped 4 bases and J dropped 1 base, with 14 bases sitting between them. CDR3 sequence reads: CASSISMTGQETQYF. The CDR3 region has the DNA TGTGCCAGCAGCATAAGCATGACAGGCCAAGAGACCCAGTACTTC.

This chain connects TRBV5-1 to TRBJ2-1; D unclear. Germline assignment: CDR1 SGHRS and CDR2 YFSETQ. V shed 0 bases and J shed 8 bases, with 12 bases lying between them. This CDR3 is 14 amino acids long. CDR3 nucleotide sequence: TGCGCCAGCAGCTTGGAGGTGGCGGCTTATGAGCAGTTCTTC. Translation: CASSLEVAAYEQFF. The variable domain in full, completed from reference TRBV5-1 and TRBJ2-1, reads KAGVTQTPRYLIKTRGQQVTLSCSPISGHRSVSWYQQTPGQGLQFLFEYFSETQRNKGNFPGRFSGRQFSNSRSEMNVSTLELGDSALYLCASSLEVAAYEQFFGPGTRLTVL.

This clonotype has at least ten counts. V gene TRBV7-9 combines with J gene TRBJ2-7; D possibly corresponds to TRBD1 (6 bases). Trimming removed 4 bases at V and 5 bases at J, with 12 bases between. The germline gives CDR1 SEHNR, CDR2 FQNEAQ (reference sequence). The length of the CDR3 is 13 residues. The CDR3 reads CASSSVQGHEQYF. The CDR3 nucleotides read TGTGCCAGCAGCTCGGTACAGGGACACGAGCAGTACTTC.

At least ten counts were recorded for this clonotype. The rearrangement links TRBV30 to TRBJ2-7; D unresolved. The CDR3 has 15 amino acids. Looked up from germline, CDR1 is GTSNPN and CDR2 is SVGIG (reference sequence). V was shortened by 0 bases and J by 7 bases, with 19 bases between the two germline ends. The CDR3 DNA sequence: TGTGCCTGGAGTGTACTGAACAACGTGGGCGGTGAGCAGTACTTC. Amino acids: CAWSVLNNVGGEQYF.

The V gene is TRBV7-2, the J gene TRBJ2-7, with D unclear. Trimming left V 1 base short and J 2 bases short, with 12 bases between. The CDR3 runs to 15 residues. Germline loops: CDR1 SGHTA, CDR2 FQGNSA. The CDR3 nucleotides are TGTGCCAGCAGCTTAGTTGTTCAGAAGGCCTACGAGCAGTACTTC. Translation gives CASSLVVQKAYEQYF.

V and J are TRBV20-1 and TRBJ2-7; TRBD1 is a possible D gene (6 bases). CDR1 and CDR2 from the germline V gene are DFQATT and SNEGSKA (reference sequence). Trimming cost V 6 bases and J 2 bases, with 14 bases left between them. The CDR3 is made up of 13 amino acids. The CDR3 sequence: CSAIRDTTYEQYF. CDR3 DNA: TGCAGTGCCATCCGGGACACAACCTACGAGCAGTACTTC.

This clonotype was counted a few times. The V and J genes are TRBV24-1 and TRBJ2-1; 14 nucleotides align to TRBD2. Germline V gene sequence: CDR1 KGHDR, CDR2 SFDVKD. V lost 7 bases, J lost 6 bases, and 4 bases stayed unmatched. The CDR3 length is 15 residues. The CDR3, as DNA: TGTGCCACCAGCGAGACTAGCGGGAGGGCCAATGAGCAGTTCTTC. This gives the protein CATSETSGRANEQFF.

This chain joins TRBV20-1 and TRBJ2-1; 13 bases match TRBD2. V was clipped by 1 base and J by 7 bases; unmatched bases: 7. The CDR3 is 16 residues long. The V gene's germline CDR1 is DFQATT and CDR2 SNEGSKA (reference sequence). This chain's CDR3 is CSARGTSGRRANEQFF. CDR3 sequence (DNA): TGCAGTGCTAGAGGGACTAGCGGGAGAAGGGCGAATGAGCAGTTCTTC.

The V gene is TRBV12-3 or TRBV12-4, the J gene TRBJ2-6; D might be TRBD2 (5 bases). This CDR3 has 15 amino acids. V was shortened by 0 bases and J by 4 bases, with 7 bases between the two germline ends. CDR3 protein: CASSLARRGANVLTF. The DNA of the CDR3 is TGTGCCAGCAGTTTAGCAAGGAGGGGGGCCAACGTCCTGACTTTC.

This clonotype was counted ten times or more. The V and J genes are TRBV7-2 and TRBJ2-3; D perhaps matches TRBD1 (6 bases). Per the germline V gene, CDR1 is SGHTA and CDR2 is FQGNSA. Deletions cut 1 base from V and 2 bases from J, with 7 bases between. The CDR3 is 14 residues long. The CDR3 spells CASSLDRATDTQYF. DNA of the CDR3: TGTGCCAGCAGCTTAGACAGGGCCACAGATACGCAGTATTTT.

V is TRBV24-1 and J is TRBJ2-5, with D unresolved. From germline, CDR1 is KGHDR and CDR2 SFDVKD. The CDR3 has 12 amino acids. Trimming took 4 bases from V and 9 from J, leaving 11 bases between them. The CDR3: CATSDTMRSQYF. The CDR3 region has the DNA TGTGCCACCAGTGACACTATGCGGTCCCAGTACTTC.